Here is one T cell receptor (beta chain) with its context. The antigen remains unidentified. The method was immunoSEQ multiplex PCR; TCRdb's version includes in-frame clones alone and lacks a portion of them. This table has around 120,000 clones, about 95% appearing once. The record originates from a study of siplizumab effects on memory and regulatory T cells. V lost 4 bases to trimming and J lost 6 bases; unmatched junction nucleotides: 8. Germline V gene sequence: CDR1 SGHRS, CDR2 YFSETQ. The CDR3 contains 16 residues. The study's findings and limits: Mappable CD4+ clones that were alloreactive averaged about 69% Treg-derived with siplizumab versus 26.9% in controls.

The TCR comes from a human donor in good health. The chain employs TRBV5-1 and TRBJ2-3; 13 nucleotides agree with TRBD2. Specimen: non-Treg CD4+ T cells sorted from blood. The CDR3 bases are TGCGCCAGCAGCCCCGGGACTAGCGGGGCCTCGGATACGCAGTATTTT. This encodes CASSPGTSGASDTQYF.